This T cell receptor beta chain was sequenced for a study of T cell responses to AZD1222 COVID-19 vaccine. About the study: Pooled in the analysis were second doses at about 4 or about 12 weeks.

Assay: immunoSEQ multiplex PCR; the TCRdb copy retains only in-frame clones and omits some. The table shows 150,000 to 200,000 clones, with about nine tenths occurring only once. Turning to this clone: Its antigen is not known.

Regarding the study as a whole: The peak T cell response came first, and repertoires were sampled only after it. Donors in the cohort were predominantly white British and more often female, and clonal diversity was possibly underestimated.

The germline gives CDR1 LNHDA, CDR2 SQIVND (reference sequence). V was clipped by 7 bases and J by 6 bases, with 19 bases between them. This CDR3 is 14 amino acids long. This TCR came from an adult in good health. The source material was peripheral blood, sampled on day 0 of AZD1222 vaccination. V gene TRBV19 combines with J gene TRBJ2-7; D might be TRBD1 or TRBD2, each matching 6 bases. CDR3 sequence (DNA): TGTGCCAGTAACGTAAGGGGGGCAGAAGGCGAGCAGTACTTC. Amino acids: CASNVRGAEGEQYF.